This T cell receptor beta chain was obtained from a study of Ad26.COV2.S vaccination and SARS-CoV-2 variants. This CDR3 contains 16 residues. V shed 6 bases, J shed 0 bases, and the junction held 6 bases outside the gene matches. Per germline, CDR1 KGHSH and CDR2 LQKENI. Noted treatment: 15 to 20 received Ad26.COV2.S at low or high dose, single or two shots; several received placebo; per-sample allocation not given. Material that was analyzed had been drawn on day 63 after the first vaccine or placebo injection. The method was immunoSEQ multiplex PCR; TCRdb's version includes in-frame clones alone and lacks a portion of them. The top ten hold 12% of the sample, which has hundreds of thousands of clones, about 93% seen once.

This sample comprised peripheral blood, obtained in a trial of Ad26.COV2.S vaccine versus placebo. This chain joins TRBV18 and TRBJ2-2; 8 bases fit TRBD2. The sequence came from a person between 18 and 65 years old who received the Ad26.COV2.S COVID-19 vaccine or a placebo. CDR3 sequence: CASSHGLAANTGELFF. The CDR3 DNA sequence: TGTGCCAGCTCCCACGGACTAGCTGCGAACACCGGGGAGCTGTTTTTT.